This T cell receptor beta chain appears in the sequencing data of a study of B cell selection in AIRE deficiency. Per the germline V gene, CDR1 is MNHNS and CDR2 is SASEGT. V trimming: 3 bases; J trimming: 4 bases; junction bases outside the gene matches: 16. The CDR3 has 19 residues. In the authors' workflow: About 6.1x10^4 patient and more than 95,000 healthy donor TCRbeta sequences came from Tregs. The repertoire was sequenced with immunoSEQ multiplex PCR; TCRdb's copy has only in-frame clones and lacks some. The V and J calls and clone size come from that table; D and trimming were worked out from the DNA. The table includes about 18,000 clones, just over 90% detected once. Study observations and caveats: Shorter CDR3s marked shared Treg sequences, biased toward few non-templated insertions.

In this sample, this clone turned up once. Its antigen remains unidentified. Regulatory T cells were sorted as CD4+CD25hiCD127low/negative cells. Controls came from healthy donors unrelated to patients. This TCR came from a human donor in good health. Sequences were obtained from CD4+CD25+ Tregs sorted from PBMCs. The chain joins TRBV6-1 to TRBJ1-5, with 9 bases aligning to TRBD1. The CDR3 spells CASSENYSGTGFRNQPQHF. The CDR3, as DNA: TGTGCCAGCAGTGAGAACTATTCCGGGACAGGGTTTAGGAATCAGCCCCAGCATTTT.